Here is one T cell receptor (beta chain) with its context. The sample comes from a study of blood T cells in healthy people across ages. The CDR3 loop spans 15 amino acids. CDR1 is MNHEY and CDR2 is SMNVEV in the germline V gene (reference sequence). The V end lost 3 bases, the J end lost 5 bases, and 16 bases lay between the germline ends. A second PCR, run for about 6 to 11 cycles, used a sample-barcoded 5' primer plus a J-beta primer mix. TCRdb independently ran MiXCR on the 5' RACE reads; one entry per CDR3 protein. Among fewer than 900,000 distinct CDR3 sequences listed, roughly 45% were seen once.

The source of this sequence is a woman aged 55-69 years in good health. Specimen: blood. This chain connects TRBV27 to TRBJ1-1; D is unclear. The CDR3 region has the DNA TGTGCCAGCAGTTTCCTCGGTATGCAGAGGACTGAAGCTTTCTTT. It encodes CASSFLGMQRTEAFF.